This passage covers 17 T cell receptor beta chains from one sample sequenced in a study of T-cell reconstitution after alpha-beta-depleted transplantation in children. Preparation of the TCRbeta library involved a method that used unique molecular identifiers. Each CDR3 protein gets one entry after TCRdb re-called the PCR reads with MiXCR. This sample has about 210,000 distinct CDR3 sequences; approximately 17% occur once, and the top ten carry around 45%. The specimen comprised PBMCs, mostly from graft donor cells, sampled 360 days after TCRalphabeta/CD19-depleted stem cell transplant. These receptors were taken from a male patient between 2 and 15 years old who had a stem cell transplant for acute lymphoblastic leukemia, so the T cells may come from the graft donor.

This clonotype was detected many times. The chain links TRBV3-1 to TRBJ2-1, with a tentative D call TRBD1 (6 bases). The V gene's germline CDR1 is LGHDT and CDR2 YNNKEL (reference sequence). V was trimmed by 11 bases and J by 9 bases, leaving 20 bases between them. There are 13 residues in the CDR3. The CDR3 loop reads CAAGTWRFAEQFF. The CDR3 bases are TGTGCCGCCGGGACATGGAGGTTTGCTGAGCAGTTCTTC.

The rearrangement uses TRBV12-3 or TRBV12-4 and TRBJ1-5, with D unclear. V was shortened by 6 bases and J by 6 bases, with 15 bases between the two germline ends. The CDR3 consists of 14 residues. CDR3 nucleotide sequence: TGTGCCAGCAGCCCAAACGCCGGGGTTCAGCCCCAGCATTTT. Translating it yields CASSPNAGVQPQHF.

This clonotype was counted between two and nine times. The chain carries TRBV5-1 and TRBJ2-7, with 11 nucleotides matching TRBD2. Germline V CDR1 and CDR2: SGHRS, YFSETQ. CDR3 length: 16 amino acids. V gave up 4 bases and J gave up 5 bases; unmatched junction bases: 11. The CDR3 spells CASSVINSGGANEQYF. DNA of the CDR3: TGCGCCAGCAGCGTCATTAATAGCGGGGGGGCGAACGAGCAGTACTTC.

This clonotype was counted a single time. The chain carries TRBV14 and TRBJ2-1; 11 bases map to TRBD2. Germline CDR1 reads SGHDN; CDR2 reads FVKESK. The CDR3 runs 19 residues. V shed 1 base and J 4 bases; nucleotides not matched to a gene: 12. The CDR3 bases are TGTGCCAGCAGCCAAGTGATAGGTCTAGCGGGAGGAACTTACAATGAGCAGTTCTTC. It yields the protein CASSQVIGLAGGTYNEQFF.

The chain is built from TRBV12-3 or TRBV12-4 and TRBJ1-3; D not certain. There are 13 residues in the CDR3. Trimming pared 6 bases from V and 0 bases from J, leaving 6 bases between. The CDR3 DNA follows: TGTGCCAGCAGCCGCGGCTCTGGAAACACCATATATTTT. It specifies CASSRGSGNTIYF.

This clonotype was observed a handful of times. This chain links TRBV19 with TRBJ1-4; tentative D call: TRBD1 (5 bases). V gave up 9 bases and J gave up 7 bases, with 15 bases separating them. Germline CDR1 LNHDA, CDR2 SQIVND (reference sequence). This CDR3 contains 13 residues. For the CDR3, the DNA is TGTGCCAGCAGGACATGGGGTGGTGAAAAACTGTTTTTT. Its protein product is CASRTWGGEKLFF.

CDR3 DNA sequence: TGTGCCAGCAGCTTGGAATTTTCATCTGAGCAGTTCTTC. Protein product: CASSLEFSSEQFF. The chain carries TRBV5-4 and TRBJ2-1, with no clear D. The CDR3 is 13 residues long. Per germline, CDR1 SGHNT and CDR2 YYREEE (reference sequence). V was pared by 0 bases and J by 9 bases, with 10 bases between.

The rearrangement links TRBV4-3 to TRBJ2-2, with D tentatively TRBD2 (7 bases). The germline CDR1 and CDR2 sequences are LGHNA and YSLEER. Deletions cut 1 base from V and 5 bases from J, with 14 bases between. The CDR3 runs 16 residues. CDR3 sequence: CASSQAGGAGTGELFF. The CDR3 DNA follows: TGCGCCAGCAGCCAAGCTGGGGGGGCTGGTACCGGGGAGCTGTTTTTT.

This clonotype was seen at least ten times. The chain couples TRBV11-2 to TRBJ2-2; 9 bases match TRBD2. This CDR3 has 15 amino acids. Germline V gene lookup returns CDR1 SGHAT and CDR2 FQNNGV. V lost 4 bases and J lost 4; bases outside the gene matches: 4. As DNA, the CDR3 is TGTGCCAGCAGCTCTCTAGCGGGGACCACCGGGGAGCTGTTTTTT. Translated: CASSSLAGTTGELFF. The full variable domain, its missing parts supplied by reference TRBV11-2 and TRBJ2-2, is EAGVAQSPRYKIIEKRQSVAFWCNPISGHATLYWYQQILGQGPKLLIQFQNNGVVDDSQLPKDRFSAERLKGVDSTLKIQPAKLEDSAVYLCASSSLAGTTGELFFGEGSRLTVL.

This clonotype was seen repeatedly, ten times or more. The chain is built from TRBV5-1 and TRBJ2-1; a weak D match, TRBD2 (6 bases). Per the germline V gene, CDR1 is SGHRS and CDR2 is YFSETQ. The CDR3 runs 16 residues. Trimming pared 6 bases from V and 6 bases from J, leaving 22 bases between. CDR3 DNA sequence: TGCGCCAGCACTTGGGGCCGGGAACGGAGGGTCAATGAGCAGTTCTTC. Translating gives CASTWGRERRVNEQFF.

The chain combines TRBV5-1 with TRBJ2-3; 9 bases align to TRBD1. With 4 bases clipped from V and 2 bases from J, the junction kept 8 bases outside the gene matches. The CDR3 is 16 amino acids. The V gene's germline CDR1 is SGHRS and CDR2 YFSETQ. Here the CDR3 reads CASSRGQGTPTDTQYF. The CDR3 bases are TGCGCCAGCAGCCGAGGACAGGGGACCCCCACAGATACGCAGTATTTT.

A few counts support this clonotype. This chain links TRBV6-1 with TRBJ2-7, with D possibly TRBD1 on 7 matching bases. CDR1 MNHNS and CDR2 SASEGT come from the germline V gene. The V end lost 9 bases, the J end lost 0 bases, and 21 bases lay between the germline ends. CDR3 length: 16 amino acids. CDR3 DNA sequence: TGTGCCAGTTCCCGTATTTGGGGGGACAGCTCCTACGAGCAGTACTTC. Its translation is CASSRIWGDSSYEQYF.

This clonotype was recorded at least ten times. This chain uses TRBV7-6 with TRBJ1-1, with D uncertain. The germline V and J ends were trimmed by 1 base and 8 bases, with 14 bases remaining between them. Germline-derived CDR1 and CDR2 are SGHVS and FNYEAQ. CDR3 length equals 14 residues. As DNA, the CDR3 is TGTGCCAGCAGCTTAGTCGAAGGCGGGGAAGAAGCTTTCTTT. This codes for CASSLVEGGEEAFF.

This chain uses TRBV10-3 with TRBJ2-7; D is possibly TRBD2 (6 bases). The CDR3 totals 13 residues. Trimming left V 11 bases short and J 0 bases short, with 14 bases between. Looked up from germline, CDR1 is ENHRY and CDR2 is SYGVKD. The CDR3 DNA follows: TGTGCCGCCGGAGGGGAAAGCTCCTACGAGCAGTACTTC. This translates into CAAGGESSYEQYF.

The chain couples TRBV18 to TRBJ1-4; D not certain. This CDR3 comprises 16 residues. Trimming left V 1 base short and J 0 bases short, with 9 bases between. Germline CDR1 KGHSH, CDR2 LQKENI. The CDR3 protein is CASSPLSVATNEKLFF. CDR3 sequence (DNA): TGTGCCAGCTCACCACTTTCAGTTGCAACTAATGAAAAACTGTTTTTT.

This clonotype was counted a few times. The rearrangement uses TRBV28 and TRBJ1-2, with TRBD1 matching over 8 bases. Trimming removed 4 bases from V and 0 bases from J; junction bases left unmatched: 10. Germline lookup yields CDR1 MDHEN and CDR2 SYDVKM. This CDR3 region has 17 residues. In DNA form, the CDR3 reads TGTGCCAGCAGTTCCGGGGACAGGCTGGGAGCTAACTATGGCTACACCTTC. This codes for CASSSGDRLGANYGYTF.

This clonotype was picked up many times. The V and J genes are TRBV12-3 or TRBV12-4 and TRBJ2-1; tentatively, D is TRBD1 (5 bases). This CDR3 region has 14 residues. The germline V and J ends were trimmed by 5 bases and 3 bases, with 11 bases remaining between them. CDR3 coding DNA: TGTGCCAGCAGTAGGTTCAGGGACTACAATGAGCAGTTCTTC. Protein: CASSRFRDYNEQFF.